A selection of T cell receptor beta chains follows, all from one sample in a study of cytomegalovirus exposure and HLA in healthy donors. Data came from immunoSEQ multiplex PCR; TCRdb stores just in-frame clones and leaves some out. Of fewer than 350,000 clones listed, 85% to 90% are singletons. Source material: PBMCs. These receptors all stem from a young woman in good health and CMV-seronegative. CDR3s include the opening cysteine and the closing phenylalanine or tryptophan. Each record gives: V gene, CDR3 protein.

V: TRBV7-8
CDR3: CASSLAGQSYEQYF

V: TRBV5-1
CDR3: CASSLDVRADTQYF

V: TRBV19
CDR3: CASSPLGTGRTAFF

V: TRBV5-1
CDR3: CASSLVEGTGYEQFF

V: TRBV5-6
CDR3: CASSFPTGTSEKLFF

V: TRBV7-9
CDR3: CSSSFTLAGSYNEQFF

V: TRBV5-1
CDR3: CASRPLWTGSGEQFF

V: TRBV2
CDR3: CASSELGGIYGDSPLHF

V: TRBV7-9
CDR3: CASSEDDRNTEAFF

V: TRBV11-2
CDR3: CASSLGARGLEAFF

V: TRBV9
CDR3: CASSEPKTGPKNYGYTF

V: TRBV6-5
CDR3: CASSYAGDGYGYTF

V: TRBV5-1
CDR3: CASSLGGQNWGNTEAFF

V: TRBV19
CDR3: CASSIGGGGSADTQYF

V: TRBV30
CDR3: CAWSQGTRNTEAFF

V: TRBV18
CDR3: CASSPWDRAFSGANVLTF

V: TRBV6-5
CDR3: CASSYSAGDYGYTF

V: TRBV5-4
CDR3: CASSTRTDGNTEAFF

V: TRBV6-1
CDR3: CASSESLAFGEDGYTF

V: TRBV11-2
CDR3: CASSLGLGTESFF

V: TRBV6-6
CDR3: CASSPQGSYGYTF

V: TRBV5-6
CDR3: CASSLTSAGNTEAFF

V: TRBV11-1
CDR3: CASSLQGGTEAFF

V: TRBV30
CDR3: CAWSRGQGATSSPLHF

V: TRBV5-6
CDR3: CASSLGGSPLHF

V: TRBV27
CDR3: CASSPPDSLYGYTF

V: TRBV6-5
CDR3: CASATGGEQFF

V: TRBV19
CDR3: CASRNNMGLAYNEQFF

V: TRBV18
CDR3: CASSRPAGTGLSEQYF

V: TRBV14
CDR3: CASSQESGSSYNEQFF

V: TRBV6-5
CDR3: CASRVRESNQPQHF

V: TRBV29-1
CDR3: CSVAGNNQPQHF

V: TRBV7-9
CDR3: CASSFTSGGFLPQYF

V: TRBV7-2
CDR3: CASSPDGGRNTIYF

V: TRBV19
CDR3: CASSIQLALIGENIQYF

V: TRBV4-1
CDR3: CASSELADSYNEQFF

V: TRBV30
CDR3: CAWRGQQEVF

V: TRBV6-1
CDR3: CASKFGYTGELVF

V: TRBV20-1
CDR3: CSASKNNEQFF

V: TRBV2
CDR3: CASSEEGPVTEAFF

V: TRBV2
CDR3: CASRDNGDTQYF

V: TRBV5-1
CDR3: CASSITGAGTEAFF

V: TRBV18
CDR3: CASQNGPSGANVLTF

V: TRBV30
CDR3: CACPKPGQGNGYTF

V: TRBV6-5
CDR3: CASSYRPGYNEQFF

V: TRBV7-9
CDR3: CASSARTGFYGYTF

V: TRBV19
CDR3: CASSITELAGVRGELFF

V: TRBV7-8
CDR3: CASSRAGGSPDTQYF

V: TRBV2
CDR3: CASSLSGGPNNEQFF

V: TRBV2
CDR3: CASSDPYGQETQYF

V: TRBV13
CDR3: CASSLRLRNTDTQYF

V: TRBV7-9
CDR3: CASSLQNTLQETQYF

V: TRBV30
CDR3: CAWTLGASPYGYTF